Listed below are T cell receptor beta chains from one sample, sequenced in a study of shared clonotypes between healthy human individuals. The assay was immunoSEQ multiplex PCR, and TCRdb's table has in-frame clones only and misses some. The sample contains 450,000 to 700,000 clones, less than 97% of which appear only once. The sequenced sample consisted of naive CD8+ T cells sorted from blood. These TCRs come from a young woman in good health. The CDR3 runs from the conserved cysteine through the conserved F or W. A D gene is named only where the DNA matches it firmly. The size field is filled for only some rows; it gives once, few, many or a size class.

clone size	D gene	V gene	J gene	CDR3 DNA	CDR3 protein
.	.	TRBV11-2	TRBJ2-7	TGTGCCAGCACCGCGCGCAGCTACCACGAGCAGTACTTC	CASTARSYHEQYF
.	.	TRBV28	TRBJ2-2	TGTGCCACCGAACTGGGGATTGCCCCCGGGGAGCTGTTTTTT	CATELGIAPGELFF
.	.	TRBV29-1	TRBJ2-1	TGCAGCGTTGTTTTTTACAAGCAGTTCTTC	CSVVFYKQFF
.	.	TRBV2	TRBJ1-2	TGTGCCAGCACCGAGCTGGGGCACTATGGCTACACCTTC	CASTELGHYGYTF
.	TRBD2	TRBV5-4	TRBJ2-7	TGTGCCAGCAGCTTCGGCCTAGCGGCGTACGAGCAGTACTTC	CASSFGLAAYEQYF
.	.	TRBV27	TRBJ1-2	TGTGCCAGCAGTTTTTTCCCCCTTGGTGGGCAGGGCCCACACGACTATGGCTACACCTTC	CASSFFPLGGQGPHDYGYTF
.	TRBD1	TRBV15	TRBJ2-1	TGTGCCACCAGCGATAGACAGGGGGCGAACAATGAGCAGTTCTTC	CATSDRQGANNEQFF
.	.	TRBV25-1	TRBJ2-1	TGTGCCAGCACGGCAGGAAGTTTGATCAGTGAGCAGTTCTTC	CASTAGSLISEQFF
.	.	TRBV28	TRBJ2-7	TGTGCCAGCAGACAACCCCCAGGGGCCGAGCAGTACTTC	CASRQPPGAEQYF
.	TRBD1	TRBV4-1	TRBJ1-1	TGCGCCAGCAGCCAAGAAGACAGGGCCACTGAAGCTTTCTTT	CASSQEDRATEAFF
.	TRBD1	TRBV5-6	TRBJ2-7	TGTGCCAGCAGCTTGGGAGCAGGGGGCAACTACGAGCAGTACTTC	CASSLGAGGNYEQYF
.	TRBD1	TRBV5-1	TRBJ2-2	TGCGCCAGCAGCGCTGACAGGGAAGTAGGGGAGCTGTTTTTT	CASSADREVGELFF
.	.	TRBV2	TRBJ1-1	TGTGCCAGCAGTACCGGGACAGAAGCTTTCTTT	CASSTGTEAFF
.	TRBD1	TRBV27	TRBJ1-5	TGTGCCTCCCGTAAGGGGGCAAGTAATCAGCCCCAGCATTTT	CASRKGASNQPQHF
.	.	TRBV11-2	TRBJ2-5	TGTGCCAGCAGCTTAGCGGGATCGGCGGAGACCCAGTACTTC	CASSLAGSAETQYF
.	.	TRBV9	TRBJ2-1	TGTGCCAGCAGCGTAGATCTGAATGAGCAGTTCTTC	CASSVDLNEQFF
.	.	TRBV28	TRBJ2-5	TGTGCCAGCAGTTTCGAAGAGACCCAGTACTTC	CASSFEETQYF
.	TRBD2	TRBV9	TRBJ2-1	TGTGCCAGCAGCGTAGGACTAGCCTTCTACAATGAGCAGTTCTTC	CASSVGLAFYNEQFF
.	TRBD1	TRBV4-2	TRBJ1-2	TGTGCCAGCAGCCAAGAGAGGCAGGGGGTAGGGTGGGGCTACACCTTC	CASSQERQGVGWGYTF
.	.	TRBV27	TRBJ1-3	TGTGCCAGCAGCTTGTACGCCAGCTCTGGAAACACCATATATTTT	CASSLYASSGNTIYF
.	.	TRBV6-6	TRBJ2-7	TGTGCCAGCAGTTACTCCGACGGATACGAGCAGTACTTC	CASSYSDGYEQYF
.	TRBD1	TRBV30	TRBJ1-4	TGTGCCTGGAACCAGGGGGCGGCTAATGAAAAACTGTTTTTT	CAWNQGAANEKLFF
.	.	TRBV5-1	TRBJ1-1	TGCGCCAGCAACGGGGAGTCCAGTGAAGCTTTCTTT	CASNGESSEAFF
.	TRBD2	TRBV7-9	TRBJ2-1	TGTGCCAGCAGCTTAGCGTTTGGACTAGCGGTCCTTCCCAATGAGCAGTTCTTC	CASSLAFGLAVLPNEQFF
.	.	TRBV14	TRBJ2-5	TGTGCCAGCAGCCAAGATCACTGGCTAGCAGATCAAGAGACCCAGTACTTC	CASSQDHWLADQETQYF
few	.	TRBV15	TRBJ1-1	TGTGCCACCAGAATGGACAGTGAAGCTTTCTTT	CATRMDSEAFF
.	TRBD2	TRBV28	TRBJ2-7	TGTGCCAGCAGTTACGCGGGAGGGTCCTACGAGCAGTACTTC	CASSYAGGSYEQYF
once	.	TRBV7-9	TRBJ2-7	TGTGCCAGCAGCCTAGGGACGGTTACCTACGAGCAGTACTTC	CASSLGTVTYEQYF
.	.	TRBV7-2	TRBJ2-3	TGTGCCAGCAGCTTCGGAGCCCTCCGAAGGACAGATACGCAGTATTTT	CASSFGALRRTDTQYF
.	.	TRBV11-2	TRBJ2-2	TGTGCCAGCAGTCCGTTCACCGGGGAGCTGTTTTTT	CASSPFTGELFF
.	.	TRBV5-6	TRBJ2-7	TGTGCCAGCAGCTTTTTTTCACAGTCCTACGAGCAGTACTTC	CASSFFSQSYEQYF
.	TRBD1	TRBV7-8	TRBJ2-5	TGTGCCAGCAGCAATACTCCCGGGACAGCTCCTCCCCAGACCCAGTACTTC	CASSNTPGTAPPQTQYF
.	.	TRBV28	TRBJ2-7	TGTGCCAGCAGTTGGCTTGCGAGGGGGGACGAGCAGTACTTC	CASSWLARGDEQYF
.	.	TRBV4-1	TRBJ1-1	TGCGCCAGCAGCCAAGATGGGTGGGGGAACACTGAAGCTTTCTTT	CASSQDGWGNTEAFF
.	TRBD2	TRBV5-4	TRBJ2-3	TGTGCCAGCAGCTTCGCGCGGGAGGGCACAGATACGCAGTATTTT	CASSFAREGTDTQYF
.	TRBD2	TRBV4-1	TRBJ2-3	TGCGCCAGCAGCCTCGAGGCGGGAGTACGAGATACGCAGTATTTT	CASSLEAGVRDTQYF
.	.	TRBV13	TRBJ2-1	TGTGCCAGCAGCTTAACGCAGGGCGTGAGTGAGCAGTTCTTC	CASSLTQGVSEQFF